This paragraph covers one T cell receptor beta chain sequence. Its antigen is still unknown. No quality values exist for individual bases; no much larger clone is one base distant. The sample originates from a study of blood T cells in healthy people across ages (dated by TCRdb to about 2015). For the study in its entirety: Template switching captured roughly one uniquely barcoded TCR beta cDNA molecule per two T cells in model experiments. The study measured age-related changes in TCR beta repertoire diversity using deep sequencing normalized with unique cDNA molecular identifiers. The donors were split into four age groups: young (average 16 years), middle-aged (roughly 39), aged (roughly 65) and long-lived (over 80). To avoid experimental bias, donors of different ages were randomly spread across the sequencing lanes. Two additional independent replicas of 1 million unique cDNA reads from the same blood draw were analyzed for two donors (one aged 18 to 30 and one aged 80 or older). Overall results and qualifications from the work: There was a strong correlation between observed TCR beta diversity and the percentage of naive T cells measured by flow cytometry. Donor CMV infection status was unknown, potentially confounding age-related changes in expanded clonotypes. Estimates of total diversity from one million sequenced T cells were regarded as lower bounds and underestimates. Conclusive comparison of naive and antigen-experienced compartments was prevented by the profiling of bulk unsorted PBMCs. Observed TCR beta diversity per million T cells fell roughly linearly with age, and a significant reduction was already apparent by age around 39. Compared with the aged group, the long-lived group had more naive CD4+ T cells, fewer expanded clones and increased TCR diversity, a pattern suggesting age selection.

The roughly 37 donors, aged about 6 to 90 years, were systemically healthy Caucasian individuals from Russia. Each donor gave 9 to 10 milliliters of peripheral blood, collected into EDTA-treated Vacutainer tubes. Ficoll-Paque density-gradient centrifugation was used to isolate PBMCs, with at least 7 million obtained per sample. Total RNA, at least 6 micrograms per sample, was extracted from PBMCs with Trizol reagent. The percentages of naive CD45RAhigh/CD27high T cells were determined by flow cytometry on a PBMC aliquot from every donor. Libraries were constructed by 5' RACE. The sample was run on an Illumina HiSeq 2500. A second PCR of roughly 7 to 11 cycles was performed with a sample-barcoded 5' primer and a J-beta primer mix. A template-switch 5' adaptor carrying 12 random nucleotides introduced a unique molecular identifier onto each TCR beta cDNA molecule. Each sample yielded at least 2.5 million CDR3-containing paired-end reads. The Mint cDNA synthesis kit, primed by a TRBC-specific oligonucleotide, was used to synthesize first-strand cDNA from all RNA. After uracil-DNA glycosylase treatment, a first 18-cycle PCR used universal primers M1SS and BC2_uni_R on all cDNA. The paper's data handling went like this. For normalization, 1 million high-quality reads were randomly selected from each sample, with every read carrying a distinct molecular identifier. Reads sharing molecular identifiers were discarded rather than binned into consensus sequences. MiTCR, with a Q25 quality threshold and the strictest error-elimination algorithm, was used for CDR3 identification, clonotype clustering and error correction. Lower-bound total TCR beta diversity was estimated with a nonparametric unseen species model using Euler transformation. TCRdb trimmed the raw reads at Q25, called clones with MiXCR and kept productive beta chains. Rows with one shared CDR3 protein collapse into an entry with the most common genes and DNA. The V and J calls follow TCRdb's processing rather than the paper's. This sample lists hundreds of thousands of distinct CDR3 sequences; about 52% were detected once. Roughly 30% of the sample is held by the ten biggest clonotypes.

For this chain, trimming is 1 base at the V end and 4 bases at the J end, and the number of junction bases without a gene match is 7. Per the germline V gene, SGHVS is the CDR1 and FNYEAQ is the CDR2. Measured from the cysteine to the phenylalanine, the CDR3 is 16 residues long. Only the CDR3 DNA is retained, 48 bases long and in frame from the first base. The source of this sequence is an older woman in good health. The sequencing input was blood. Recombination linked TRBV7-6 to TRBJ2-3; the central 8 bases match TRBD2. The nucleotide sequence reads as follows: TGTGCCAGCAGCTTAGGGGCGGGAGGAGGGGCAGATACGCAGTATTTT. The translation is CASSLGAGGGADTQYF.